The clone carrying this TCR beta chain has just one count. Its target is not known. The sample carries other DNA sequences with the same CDR3. This sample is drawn from a study of cytomegalovirus exposure and HLA in healthy donors. Study observations and caveats: The productive fraction for most TCR beta V segments was about 87% or about 30% in an earlier analysis. The study listed roughly 160 cytomegalovirus-associated TCR beta chains.

13 Jbeta primers and 60 Vbeta primers were used for the PCR. TCRdb keeps only in-frame clones here, not all; method: immunoSEQ multiplex PCR. In the table there are about 200,000 clones, approximately 78% of which are singletons. The sequenced sample consisted of PBMCs. The clonotype originates from a woman aged 35 to 49 in good health and CMV-seronegative.

The CDR3 coding sequence is TGTGCCAGCAGTTTCTCAGGGTACAATGAGCAGTTCTTC. Translation: CASSFSGYNEQFF. This sequence joins TRBV27 and TRBJ2-1, with D perhaps TRBD1 (5 bases). CDR1 is MNHEY, CDR2 SMNVEV, per germline (reference sequence). The CDR3 length is 13 residues. Deletions cut 3 bases from V and 4 bases from J, with 7 bases between.